This entry is about one TCR beta chain. Its antigen remains unidentified. Other DNA sequences in this specimen translate into the identical CDR3. Deep was the level used in running the assay. Here immunoSEQ multiplex PCR was the method, and the copy in TCRdb shows in-frame clones only, minus some. The repertoire holds under 750,000 clones, with roughly 72% as singletons. The sample comes from a study of shared clonotypes between healthy human individuals. Study-wide results and limits: Only blood underwent sampling, and tissue repertoires likely differ. Memory subsets had estimated richness that was generally smaller than that of naive subsets.

Donors were Caucasian adults residing in Nashville, Tennessee, USA. The receptor's source is a woman in her 30s in good health. Sequencing used memory CD4+ T cells sorted from blood. As to subset: CD45RA-negative fraction.

CDR3 protein: CASSPETGLNEKLFF. The DNA for the CDR3 is TGTGCCAGCTCACCAGAGACAGGGTTGAATGAAAAACTGTTTTTT. This chain joins TRBV18 and TRBJ1-4; 7 nucleotides align to TRBD1. The CDR3 has 15 amino acids. CDR1 and CDR2 (germline): KGHSH, LQKENI. V lost 2 bases to trimming and J lost 5 bases; unmatched junction nucleotides: 5.